The sequence of this T cell receptor beta chain was determined in a study of T cells in narcolepsy (dated by TCRdb to 2016 to 2018). For the wider study: Healthy control donors were enrolled in the study alongside patients who had narcolepsy type 1 or type 2 (NT1, NT2). Autoreactive T cells targeting hypocretin neuron self-antigens (hypocretin, TRIB2) were sought in narcolepsy patients, and TCR Vbeta sequencing was used to track clonotypes in blood and CSF.

V ends up 3 bases short and J 4 bases short, with an unmatched junction base count of 6. Inclusive of the bounding cysteine and phenylalanine, the CDR3 is 16 residues long. Only the CDR3 DNA stays, 48 bases, in frame from base 1. CDR1 and CDR2, looked up from the germline V gene (reference sequence), are SEHNR and FQNEAQ. Library preparation employed the immunoSEQ multiplex PCR assay. TCRdb provides this immuneACCESS table in a form limited to in-frame rearrangements. Some clones are lacking; in checked studies, under half of them reflect an unresolved V gene, and why the rest are absent is not known. In all, the sample holds under 35,000 clones, and 75% to 85% of those were seen once. The ten top clones hold around 2.5% of the sample. General study outcomes and caveats: Autoreactive clonotypes were reported to be detected serially in the blood of the same patients and of different patients, but not in the blood of healthy controls. Plots that compared CSF and blood CD4+ T cell clonotypes from the same patient highlighted HCRT-specific and TRIB2-specific autoreactive clonotypes. Patients and controls had similar numbers of sequenced blood memory CD4+ clonotypes, with averages of 38,000 to 50,000 in patients and some 33,000 in controls. No sequences matching autoreactive T cell clones were contained in some blood memory CD4+ repertoires from patients and controls.

About this clone itself: It lacks a known antigen. No much larger clone is present one base from it, and per-base qualities are unavailable.

For TCR Vbeta sequencing, memory CD4+ T cells were sorted ex vivo from the peripheral blood of both healthy controls and narcolepsy patients. The sample comprised CD45RA- memory CD4+ T cells from PBMCs. Per the publication, the cell subset or site label means: memory T cells sorted ex vivo from peripheral blood. The chain is encoded by TRBV7-9 joined to TRBJ1-2; TRBD1 aligns with 12 central bases. This clonotype originated in a human donor with narcolepsy. In nucleotide form, the sequence is TGTGCCAGCAGCTTTGCAGGGACAGGGGGCGGCTATGGCTACACCTTC. The encoded protein is CASSFAGTGGGYGYTF. Full variable domain (CDR3 extended with the reference TRBV7-9 and TRBJ1-2 proteins): DTGVSQNPRHKITKRGQNVTFRCDPISEHNRLYWYRQTLGQGPEFLTYFQNEAQLEKSRLLSDRFSAERPKGSFSTLEIQRTEQGDSAMYLCASSFAGTGGGYGYTFGSGTRLTVV.